What follows are 30 T cell receptor beta chains derived from one specimen sequenced in a study of T cell responses to AZD1222 COVID-19 vaccine. Clones were sequenced by immunoSEQ multiplex PCR, and TCRdb holds only the in-frame ones, with some missing. The sample comprises more than 150,000 clones, about 93% of which are singletons, and about 2.1% rests with the top ten. The source material was peripheral blood, sampled 28 days after the second AZD1222 dose. Receptors originate from an adult who received the AZD1222 COVID-19 vaccine.

The CDR3 DNA is TGTGCCAGTAGTATAGATAACTTCGCCGGAAACTATGGCTACACCTTC. This sequence encodes CASSIDNFAGNYGYTF. The J gene is TRBJ1-2, the V gene TRBV19; D remains unclear. Trimming removed 0 bases from V and 2 bases from J, with 13 bases in between. The germline gives CDR1 LNHDA, CDR2 SQIVND (reference sequence). The CDR3 runs to 16 residues. The variable domain in full, completed from reference TRBV19 and TRBJ1-2, reads DGGITQSPKYLFRKEGQNVTLSCEQNLNHDAMYWYRQDPGQGLRLIYYSQIVNDFQKGDIAEGYSVSREKKESFPLTVTSAQKNPTAFYLCASSIDNFAGNYGYTFGSGTRLTVV.

This sequence joins TRBV7-2 and TRBJ2-5; no definite D call. The germline CDR1 and CDR2 sequences are SGHTA and FQGNSA. V lost 5 bases and J 5 bases, leaving 18 bases between the germline ends. This CDR3 comprises 15 residues. The CDR3, as DNA: TGTGCCAGCAGCCAAGTGGCGGACCCGTGGGAGACCCAGTACTTC. Encoded protein: CASSQVADPWETQYF.

The genes are TRBV19 and TRBJ1-5; D is undetermined. The V gene lost 7 bases and the J gene lost 2 bases, with 12 bases spanning the gap. CDR3 length: 14 residues. Germline loops: CDR1 LNHDA, CDR2 SQIVND (reference sequence). The CDR3 loop reads CASTGLSGNQPQHF. CDR3 bases: TGTGCCAGTACGGGTTTGTCCGGCAATCAGCCCCAGCATTTT.

The genes are TRBV28 and TRBJ1-3; no reliable D call. The germline V gene encodes CDR1 MDHEN and CDR2 SYDVKM. This CDR3 has 14 residues. V gave up 5 bases and J gave up 0 bases, with 8 bases separating them. CDR3 sequence reads: CASSRHLSGNTIYF. As DNA, the CDR3 is TGTGCCAGCAGTCGACACCTCTCTGGAAACACCATATATTTT.

The chain is built from TRBV11-1 and TRBJ1-6, with D maybe TRBD1 (5 bases). V was pared by 3 bases and J by 11 bases, with 11 bases between. Germline loops: CDR1 SGHAT, CDR2 FQDESV (reference sequence). This CDR3 comprises 13 residues. Here the CDR3 reads CASSLLRGAPLHF. As DNA, the CDR3 is TGTGCCAGCAGCTTGTTAAGGGGAGCACCCCTCCACTTT.

Points on this clone: Other nucleotide sequences from this sample produce the same CDR3. The chain joins TRBV12-3 or TRBV12-4 to TRBJ1-1, with D uncertain. V was trimmed by 6 bases and J by 0 bases, leaving 8 bases between them. CDR3 size: 13 residues. CDR3 sequence (DNA): TGTGCCAGCAGCCGGACGGTGAACACTGAAGCTTTCTTT. Translated, it gives CASSRTVNTEAFF.

This clone was seen just once. The chain is built from TRBV14 and TRBJ1-6, with unresolved D. Per the germline V gene, CDR1 is SGHDN and CDR2 is FVKESK. Trimming shortened V by 2 bases and J by 7 bases, and 9 bases separated the two germline ends. This CDR3 spans 14 amino acids. CDR3 DNA: TGTGCCAGCAGCCAAAGAGTCGGGAATTCACCCCTCCACTTT. Protein product: CASSQRVGNSPLHF.

Comment on this clone: Other DNA variants within this sample encode the same CDR3. CDR3 nucleotides: TGTGCCAGTAGAGACAGGTATAGCAATCAGCCCCAGCATTTT. Amino acid sequence: CASRDRYSNQPQHF. The rearrangement links TRBV19 to TRBJ1-5; tentative D call: TRBD1 (6 bases). Germline assignment: CDR1 LNHDA and CDR2 SQIVND (reference sequence). The CDR3 length is 14 residues. V dropped 6 bases and J dropped 0 bases, with 9 bases sitting between them.

V usage is TRBV20-1 and J usage is TRBJ2-1, with no clear D. Germline V gene lookup returns CDR1 DFQATT and CDR2 SNEGSKA (reference sequence). CDR3 length: 10 amino acids. V lost 6 bases and J 9 bases, leaving 9 bases between the germline ends. The DNA of the CDR3 is TGCAGTGCCCTGTGGGGTGAGCAGTTCTTC. This gives the protein CSALWGEQFF.

The CDR3 DNA reads TGTGCCAGCAGCTCAGCATGGGGGGCGAATTCACCCCTCCACTTT. Amino acid sequence: CASSSAWGANSPLHF. This chain connects TRBV7-9 to TRBJ1-6; a possible D gene is TRBD1 (6 bases). This CDR3 comprises 15 residues. Trimming removed 4 bases from V and 7 bases from J, with 14 bases in between. Per germline, CDR1 SEHNR and CDR2 FQNEAQ (reference sequence). Together with reference TRBV7-9 and TRBJ1-6, the CDR3 gives the full variable domain: DTGVSQNPRHKITKRGQNVTFRCDPISEHNRLYWYRQTLGQGPEFLTYFQNEAQLEKSRLLSDRFSAERPKGSFSTLEIQRTEQGDSAMYLCASSSAWGANSPLHFGNGTRLTVT.

The chain combines TRBV4-2 with TRBJ2-7; D may be TRBD1 (7 bases). Germline V lookup: CDR1 LGHNA, CDR2 YNFKEQ. V was cut by 0 bases and J by 2 bases, with 20 bases left in between. CDR3 length: 18 residues. The CDR3 DNA sequence: TGTGCCAGCAGCCAAGACGGTCTTGCGGGACAGAGAACCTACGAGCAGTACTTC. This translates into CASSQDGLAGQRTYEQYF.

The rearrangement joins TRBV3-1 (or the pseudogene TRBV3-2) to TRBJ1-2; maybe TRBD1 (5 bases). CDR1 is LGHDT and CDR2 is YNNKEL in the germline V gene (reference sequence). V dropped 2 bases and J dropped 4 bases, with 23 bases sitting between them. The CDR3 runs 18 residues. For the CDR3, the DNA is TGTGCCAGCAGCCAAACCTACGGGAGGGGCGCGTCTGCCTATGGCTACACCTTC. This encodes CASSQTYGRGASAYGYTF.

The chain has TRBV7-3 and TRBJ2-1, with TRBD2 identical over 8 bases. The germline V gene encodes CDR1 SGHTA and CDR2 FQGTGA. Germline trimming cut 6 bases from V and 0 bases from J; bases unmatched to any gene: 4. The CDR3 length is 15 residues. The CDR3 DNA reads TGTGCCAGCAGTCCACTAGCGGACTCCTACAATGAGCAGTTCTTC. Protein: CASSPLADSYNEQFF.

The J gene is TRBJ1-1, the V gene TRBV7-3; D uncertain. In germline, CDR1 is SGHTA, CDR2 FQGTGA. This CDR3 is built from 13 residues. Trimming shortened V by 5 bases and J by 1 base, and 8 bases separated the two germline ends. CDR3 protein: CASSQQRNTEAFF. The CDR3 coding sequence is TGTGCCAGCAGCCAACAGAGGAACACTGAAGCTTTCTTT.

J is TRBJ2-7 and V is TRBV7-2; 8 bases are a match to TRBD2. The germline gives CDR1 SGHTA, CDR2 FQGNSA. The V and J ends lost 1 base and 4 bases, in that order; junction bases with no gene match: 9. CDR3 length equals 16 residues. CDR3 nucleotide sequence: TGTGCCAGCAGCTTAGGCCCCCCTGGCGGGGGGTACGAGCAGTACTTC. Protein: CASSLGPPGGGYEQYF.

The chain uses TRBV5-4 and TRBJ2-6; possibly TRBD1 for D (6 bases). The CDR3 is made up of 17 amino acids. Germline values: CDR1 SGHNT, CDR2 YYREEE (reference sequence). V shed 2 bases and J shed 0 bases, with 12 bases lying between them. CDR3 nucleotide sequence: TGTGCCAGCAGCTTTAACCGACAGGCCTCTGGGGCCAACGTCCTGACTTTC. This gives the protein CASSFNRQASGANVLTF.

Comment on this clone: At one end, the junction sequence differs from germline, possibly due to a read error. The chain couples TRBV18 to TRBJ1-1, with TRBD1 matching 8 bases. The CDR3 runs 14 residues. The V gene's germline CDR1 is KGHSH and CDR2 LQKENI. The chain's CDR3 is CASSPLGQGGMPDF. In DNA, the CDR3 is TGTGCCAGCTCACCTTTAGGACAGGGAGGGATGCCGGACTTT.

The rearrangement uses TRBV2 and TRBJ1-1; 10 bases map to TRBD1. CDR1 and CDR2 from the germline V gene are SNHLY and FYNNEI. V lost 6 bases to trimming and J lost 4 bases; unmatched junction nucleotides: 8. The CDR3 consists of 15 residues. CDR3 coding DNA: TGTGCCAGCAGGAACGTCCGGGACAGGGGCACTGAAGCTTTCTTT. It translates to CASRNVRDRGTEAFF.

The chain carries TRBV18 and TRBJ2-7, with D perhaps TRBD1 (6 bases). The V gene lost 2 bases and the J gene lost 2 bases, with 19 bases spanning the gap. This CDR3 contains 17 residues. The germline gives CDR1 KGHSH, CDR2 LQKENI. CDR3 in amino acids: CASSPLSLGQGPYEQYF. The CDR3 DNA is TGTGCCAGCTCACCATTGTCGCTCGGGCAGGGGCCCTACGAGCAGTACTTC.

This chain links TRBV28 with TRBJ1-2, with 8 nucleotides matching TRBD1. The CDR3 is made up of 15 amino acids. V lost 5 bases, J lost 5 bases, and 10 bases stayed unmatched. Germline lookup yields CDR1 MDHEN and CDR2 SYDVKM. The CDR3 protein is CASSPWDRPQYGYTF. CDR3 bases: TGTGCCAGCAGTCCCTGGGACAGGCCCCAATATGGCTACACCTTC.

The rearrangement joins TRBV6-2 or TRBV6-3 to TRBJ2-2; D is unresolved. The CDR3 is 16 amino acids. CDR1 is MNHEY and CDR2 is SVGEGT in the germline V gene. V dropped 5 bases and J dropped 1 base, with 14 bases sitting between them. The CDR3 reads CASSDTKSMNTGELFF. The CDR3 DNA is TGTGCCAGCAGTGACACGAAATCTATGAACACCGGGGAGCTGTTTTTT.

This rearrangement joins TRBV7-3 to TRBJ2-2; 9 nucleotides agree with TRBD2. Looked up from germline, CDR1 is SGHTA and CDR2 is FQGTGA. Trimming took 5 bases from V and 3 from J; bases not matched to a gene: 10. The CDR3 totals 17 residues. In DNA form, the CDR3 reads TGTGCCAGCAGCCGCCAATCCGCGGGAGGGCACACCGGGGAGCTGTTTTTT. It codes for CASSRQSAGGHTGELFF.

The V gene is TRBV19, the J gene TRBJ1-2; D not certain. The V end lost 2 bases, the J end lost 7 bases, and 8 bases lay between the germline ends. Germline V gene sequence: CDR1 LNHDA, CDR2 SQIVND (reference sequence). CDR3 length: 12 amino acids. Written as DNA, the CDR3 is TGTGCCAGTAGTATATCAGAGGCTGGCTACACCTTC. This encodes CASSISEAGYTF.

There are a few counts of this clone. The CDR3 nucleotides are TGTGCCAGCAGCGTAGGTACCACCCCCACCGGGGAGCTGTTTTTT. Translation gives CASSVGTTPTGELFF. The chain recombines TRBV9 with TRBJ2-2; D unresolved. The CDR3 consists of 15 residues. CDR1 and CDR2 from the germline V gene are SGDLS and YYNGEE. Trimming pared 0 bases from V and 4 bases from J, leaving 10 bases between.

This chain joins TRBV18 and TRBJ2-7; 7 bases agree with TRBD1. The CDR3 length is 14 residues. After removal of 0 bases from V and 3 bases from J, the junction contained 2 bases not matched to a gene. The V gene's germline CDR1 is KGHSH and CDR2 LQKENI. The chain's CDR3 is CASSPPGQNYEQYF. CDR3 in DNA: TGTGCCAGCTCACCACCGGGACAGAACTACGAGCAGTACTTC.

The V and J genes are TRBV19 and TRBJ1-2; tentatively, D is TRBD1 (6 bases). CDR1 LNHDA and CDR2 SQIVND come from the germline V gene (reference sequence). V was clipped by 1 base and J by 3 bases, with 12 bases between them. The CDR3 covers 15 residues. The CDR3 sequence is CASSIGTAGDYGYTF. Here the CDR3 DNA reads TGTGCCAGTAGTATAGGGACAGCGGGCGACTATGGCTACACCTTC.

This rearrangement joins TRBV4-3 to TRBJ1-5, with D perhaps TRBD1 (6 bases). CDR1 LGHNA and CDR2 YSLEER come from the germline V gene. V was pared by 0 bases and J by 0 bases, with 12 bases between. CDR3 length equals 17 residues. The CDR3 sequence is CASSQEHPGASNQPQHF. The CDR3 region has the DNA TGCGCCAGCAGCCAAGAACATCCAGGGGCTAGCAATCAGCCCCAGCATTTT.

The chain recombines TRBV7-2 with TRBJ1-5; D not certain. V was cut by 1 base and J by 7 bases, with 11 bases left in between. The V gene's germline CDR1 is SGHTA and CDR2 FQGNSA. The CDR3 is 14 amino acids. CDR3 in amino acids: CASSLEPPSQPQHF. The DNA of the CDR3 is TGTGCCAGCAGCTTAGAGCCGCCTTCCCAGCCCCAGCATTTT.

Here the CDR3 reads CASSKLAGAELEQYF. The CDR3 DNA reads as TGTGCCAGCAGTAAACTAGCGGGTGCGGAGTTGGAGCAGTACTTC. The chain combines TRBV28 with TRBJ2-7; 9 nucleotides align to TRBD2. The CDR3 extends over 15 amino acids. From germline, CDR1 is MDHEN and CDR2 SYDVKM. The V and J ends lost 5 bases and 7 bases, in that order; junction bases with no gene match: 12.

The rearrangement uses TRBV7-8 and TRBJ1-2; D is uncertain. Between the trimmed V and J ends, which lost 5 bases and 8 bases, there was a span of 24 bases. The CDR3 has 16 residues. Germline lookup yields CDR1 SGHVS and CDR2 FQNEAQ. The CDR3 is CASSHILRGIIGGYTF. CDR3 DNA sequence: TGTGCCAGCAGCCACATACTCCGCGGGATTATCGGCGGCTACACCTTC.